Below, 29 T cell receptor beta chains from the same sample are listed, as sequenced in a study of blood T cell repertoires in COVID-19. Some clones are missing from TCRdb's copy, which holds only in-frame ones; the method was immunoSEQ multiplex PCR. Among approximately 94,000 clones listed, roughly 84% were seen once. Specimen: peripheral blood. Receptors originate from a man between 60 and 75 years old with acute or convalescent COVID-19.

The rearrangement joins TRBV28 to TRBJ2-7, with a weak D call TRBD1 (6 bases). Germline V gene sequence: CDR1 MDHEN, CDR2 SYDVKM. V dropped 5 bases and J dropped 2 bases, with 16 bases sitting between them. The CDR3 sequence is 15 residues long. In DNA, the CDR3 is TGTGCCAGCAGTACCCCCGGGACACGGGCCTACGAGCAGTACTTC. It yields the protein CASSTPGTRAYEQYF.

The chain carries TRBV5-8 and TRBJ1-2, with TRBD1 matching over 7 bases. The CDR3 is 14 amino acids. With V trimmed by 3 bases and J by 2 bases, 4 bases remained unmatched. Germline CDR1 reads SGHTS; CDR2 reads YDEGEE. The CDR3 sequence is CASSYWDRNYGYTF. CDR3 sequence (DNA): TGTGCCAGCAGCTATTGGGACAGAAACTATGGCTACACCTTC.

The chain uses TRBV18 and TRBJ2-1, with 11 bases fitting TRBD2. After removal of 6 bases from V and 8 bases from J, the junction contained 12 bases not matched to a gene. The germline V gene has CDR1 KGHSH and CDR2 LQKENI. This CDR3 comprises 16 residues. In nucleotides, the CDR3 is TGTGCCAGCTCCCCCACCTTAGCGGGGGGGCTCGATGAGCAGTTCTTC. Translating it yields CASSPTLAGGLDEQFF.

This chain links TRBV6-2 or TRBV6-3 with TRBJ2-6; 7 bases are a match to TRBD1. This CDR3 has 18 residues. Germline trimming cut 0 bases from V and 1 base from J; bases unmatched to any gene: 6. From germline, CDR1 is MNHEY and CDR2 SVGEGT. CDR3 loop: CASSYSATGLSGANVLTF. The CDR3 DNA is TGTGCCAGCAGTTACTCGGCGACAGGGCTATCTGGGGCCAACGTCCTGACTTTC.

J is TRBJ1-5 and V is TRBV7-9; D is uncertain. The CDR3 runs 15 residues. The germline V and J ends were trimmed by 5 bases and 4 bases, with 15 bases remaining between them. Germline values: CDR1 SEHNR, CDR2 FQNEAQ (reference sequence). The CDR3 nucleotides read TGTGCCAGCAGCCCGACAAATTCATATAATCAGCCCCAGCATTTT. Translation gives CASSPTNSYNQPQHF.

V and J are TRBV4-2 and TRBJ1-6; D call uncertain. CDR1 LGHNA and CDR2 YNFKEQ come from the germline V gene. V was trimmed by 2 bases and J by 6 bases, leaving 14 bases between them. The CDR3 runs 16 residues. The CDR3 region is CASSQTLLVLNSPLHF. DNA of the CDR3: TGTGCCAGCAGCCAAACCTTACTAGTCCTTAATTCACCCCTCCACTTT.

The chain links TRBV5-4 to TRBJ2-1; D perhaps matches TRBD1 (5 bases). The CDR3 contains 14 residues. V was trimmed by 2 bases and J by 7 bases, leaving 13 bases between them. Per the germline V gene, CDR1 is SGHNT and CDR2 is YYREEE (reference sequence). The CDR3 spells CASSFSLGDNEQFF. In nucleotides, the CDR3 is TGTGCCAGCAGCTTCAGTCTAGGGGATAATGAGCAGTTCTTC.

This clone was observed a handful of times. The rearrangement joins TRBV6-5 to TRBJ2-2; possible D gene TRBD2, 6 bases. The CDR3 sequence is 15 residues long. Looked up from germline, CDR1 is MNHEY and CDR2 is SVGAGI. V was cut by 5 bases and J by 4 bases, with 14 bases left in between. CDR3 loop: CASSMQTRGTGELFF. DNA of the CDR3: TGTGCCAGCAGTATGCAGACTAGGGGCACCGGGGAGCTGTTTTTT.

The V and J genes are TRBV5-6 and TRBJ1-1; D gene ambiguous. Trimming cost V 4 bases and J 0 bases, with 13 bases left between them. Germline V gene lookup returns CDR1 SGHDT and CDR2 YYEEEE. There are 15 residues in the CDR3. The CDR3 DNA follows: TGTGCCAGCAGCCAAGGGAGCGGCATGAACACTGAAGCTTTCTTT. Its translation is CASSQGSGMNTEAFF.

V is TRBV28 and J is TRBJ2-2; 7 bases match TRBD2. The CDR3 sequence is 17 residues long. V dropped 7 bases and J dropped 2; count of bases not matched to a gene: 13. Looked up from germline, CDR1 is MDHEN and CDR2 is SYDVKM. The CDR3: CASTGGGRGVNTGELFF. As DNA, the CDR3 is TGTGCCAGCACCGGCGGGGGACGGGGGGTAAACACCGGGGAGCTGTTTTTT.

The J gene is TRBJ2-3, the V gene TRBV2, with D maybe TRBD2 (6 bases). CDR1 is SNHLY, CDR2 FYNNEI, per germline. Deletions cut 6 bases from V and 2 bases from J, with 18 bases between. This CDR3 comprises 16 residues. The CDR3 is CASRRQLWGDTDTQYF. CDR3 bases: TGTGCCAGCAGGAGACAGTTGTGGGGGGACACAGATACGCAGTATTTT.

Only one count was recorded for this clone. This CDR3 is CASSTRTGWGEKLFF. Here the CDR3 DNA reads TGTGCCAGCAGCACCCGGACAGGGTGGGGTGAAAAACTGTTTTTT. The chain links TRBV7-9 to TRBJ1-4; 8 bases fit TRBD1. V lost 5 bases, J lost 7 bases, and 9 bases stayed unmatched. The CDR3 length is 15 residues. CDR1 and CDR2 (germline): SEHNR, FQNEAQ (reference sequence).

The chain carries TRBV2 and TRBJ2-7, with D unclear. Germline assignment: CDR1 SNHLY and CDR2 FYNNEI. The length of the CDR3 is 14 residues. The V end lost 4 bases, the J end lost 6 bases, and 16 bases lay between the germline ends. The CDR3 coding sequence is TGTGCCAGCAGTGTGGGCGACCGCCTTAGCGAGCAGTACTTC. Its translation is CASSVGDRLSEQYF.

The CDR3 DNA reads TGTGCCAGCAGCTTAGGCTCGGACCGAGGGAGTGAAGCTTTCTTT. Its translation is CASSLGSDRGSEAFF. The rearrangement uses TRBV11-3 and TRBJ1-1; D gene unclear. Per germline, CDR1 SGHNT and CDR2 YENEEA. Deletions cut 1 base from V and 7 bases from J, with 16 bases between. The CDR3 extends over 15 amino acids.

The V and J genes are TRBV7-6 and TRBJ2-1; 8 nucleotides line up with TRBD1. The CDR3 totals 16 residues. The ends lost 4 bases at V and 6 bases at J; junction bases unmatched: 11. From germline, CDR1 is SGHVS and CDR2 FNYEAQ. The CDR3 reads CASSSLTGATPNEQFF. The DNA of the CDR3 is TGTGCCAGCAGCTCGTTGACAGGGGCGACCCCCAATGAGCAGTTCTTC.

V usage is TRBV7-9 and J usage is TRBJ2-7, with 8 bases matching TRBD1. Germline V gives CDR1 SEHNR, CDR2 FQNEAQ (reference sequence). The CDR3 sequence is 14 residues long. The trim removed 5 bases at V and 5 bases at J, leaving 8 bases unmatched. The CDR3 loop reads CASSRGQGANEQYF. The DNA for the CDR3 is TGTGCCAGCAGCCGAGGGCAGGGGGCCAACGAGCAGTACTTC.

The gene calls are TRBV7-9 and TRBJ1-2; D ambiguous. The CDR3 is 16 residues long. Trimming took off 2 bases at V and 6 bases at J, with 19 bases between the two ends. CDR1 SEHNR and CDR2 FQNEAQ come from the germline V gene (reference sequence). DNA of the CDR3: TGTGCCAGCAGCTTAATTGTGCGAGACTCGGTGGATGGCTACACCTTC. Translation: CASSLIVRDSVDGYTF.

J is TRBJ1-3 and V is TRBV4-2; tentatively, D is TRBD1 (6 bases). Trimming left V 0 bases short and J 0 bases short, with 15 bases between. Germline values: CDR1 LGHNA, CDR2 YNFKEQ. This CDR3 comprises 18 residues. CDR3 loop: CASSQDPDRSSSGNTIYF. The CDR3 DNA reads TGTGCCAGCAGCCAAGACCCTGACAGGTCAAGCTCTGGAAACACCATATATTTT.

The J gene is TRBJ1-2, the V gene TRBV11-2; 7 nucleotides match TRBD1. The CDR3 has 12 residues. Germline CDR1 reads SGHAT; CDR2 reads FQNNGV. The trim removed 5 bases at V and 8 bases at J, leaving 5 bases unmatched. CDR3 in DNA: TGTGCCAGCAGCCGCCGACAGGGAGGCTACACCTTC. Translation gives CASSRRQGGYTF.

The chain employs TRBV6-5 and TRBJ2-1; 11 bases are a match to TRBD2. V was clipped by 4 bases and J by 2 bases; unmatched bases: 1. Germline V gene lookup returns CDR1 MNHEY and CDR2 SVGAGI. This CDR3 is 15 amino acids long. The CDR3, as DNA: TGTGCCAGCAGTTTAGCGGGGGGGGCCTACAATGAGCAGTTCTTC. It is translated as CASSLAGGAYNEQFF.

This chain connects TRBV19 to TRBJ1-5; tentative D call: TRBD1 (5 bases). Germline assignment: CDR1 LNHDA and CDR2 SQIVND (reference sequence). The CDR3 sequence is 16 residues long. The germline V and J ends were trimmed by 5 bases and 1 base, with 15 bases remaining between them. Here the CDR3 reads CASSPPGRGSNQPQHF. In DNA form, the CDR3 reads TGTGCCAGTAGTCCCCCGGGACGGGGGAGCAATCAGCCCCAGCATTTT.

CDR3 nucleotide sequence: TGTGCCAGCAGCTTAGCTATAATGAACACTGAAGCTTTCTTT. This encodes CASSLAIMNTEAFF. The chain recombines TRBV11-2 with TRBJ1-1; D not certain. The germline CDR1 and CDR2 sequences are SGHAT and FQNNGV. The CDR3 is 14 amino acids. V lost 1 base, J lost 0 bases, and 6 bases lay in between.

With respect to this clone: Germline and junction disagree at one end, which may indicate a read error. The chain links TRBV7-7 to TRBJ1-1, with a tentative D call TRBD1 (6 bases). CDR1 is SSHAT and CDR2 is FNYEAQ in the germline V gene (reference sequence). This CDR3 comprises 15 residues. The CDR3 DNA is TGTGCTAGCAGCTTAGGAGACAGGAAGAACACTGAAGCTTTCTTT. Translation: CASSLGDRKNTEAFF.

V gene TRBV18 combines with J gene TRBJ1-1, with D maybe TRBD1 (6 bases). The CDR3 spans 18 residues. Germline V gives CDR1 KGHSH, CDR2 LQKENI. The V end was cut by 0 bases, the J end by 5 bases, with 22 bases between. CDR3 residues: CASSPPWQSGGLGTEAFF. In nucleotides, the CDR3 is TGTGCCAGCTCACCACCGTGGCAAAGCGGGGGGCTCGGGACTGAAGCTTTCTTT.

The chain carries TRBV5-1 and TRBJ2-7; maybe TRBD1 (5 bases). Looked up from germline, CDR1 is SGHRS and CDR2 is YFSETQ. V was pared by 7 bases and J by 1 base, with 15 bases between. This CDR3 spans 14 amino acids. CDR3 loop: CASGFGARSYEQYF. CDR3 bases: TGCGCCAGCGGGTTTGGGGCTCGGTCCTACGAGCAGTACTTC.

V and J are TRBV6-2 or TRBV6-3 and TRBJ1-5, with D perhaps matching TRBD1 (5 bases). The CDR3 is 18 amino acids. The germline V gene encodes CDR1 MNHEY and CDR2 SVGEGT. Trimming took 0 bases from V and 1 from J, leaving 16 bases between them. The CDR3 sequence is CASSYSPRDIWSNQPQHF. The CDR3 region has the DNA TGTGCCAGCAGTTACTCGCCCAGGGATATATGGAGCAATCAGCCCCAGCATTTT.

The CDR3 nucleotides are TGTGCCAGCAGTAAAACACCCGGGACAGTGAACACCGGGGAGCTGTTTTTT. Translated, it gives CASSKTPGTVNTGELFF. This rearrangement joins TRBV27 to TRBJ2-2; 7 positions match TRBD1. Germline-derived CDR1 and CDR2 are MNHEY and SMNVEV (reference sequence). Unmatched junction bases numbered 10, after V lost 5 bases and J lost 1 base. This CDR3 is 17 amino acids long.

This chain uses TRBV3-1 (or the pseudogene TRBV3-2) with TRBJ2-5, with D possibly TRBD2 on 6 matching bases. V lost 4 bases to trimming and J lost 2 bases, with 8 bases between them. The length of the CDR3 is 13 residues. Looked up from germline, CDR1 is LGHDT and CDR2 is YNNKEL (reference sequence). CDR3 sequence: CASSLGLQETQYF. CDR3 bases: TGTGCCAGCAGCCTGGGACTTCAAGAGACCCAGTACTTC.

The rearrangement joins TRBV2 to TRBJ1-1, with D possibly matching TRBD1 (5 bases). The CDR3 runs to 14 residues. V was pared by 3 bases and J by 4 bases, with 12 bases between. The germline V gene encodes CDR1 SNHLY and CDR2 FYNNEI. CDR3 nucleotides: TGTGCCAGCAGTGAGCAGGGTATGAGCACTGAAGCTTTCTTT. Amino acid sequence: CASSEQGMSTEAFF.